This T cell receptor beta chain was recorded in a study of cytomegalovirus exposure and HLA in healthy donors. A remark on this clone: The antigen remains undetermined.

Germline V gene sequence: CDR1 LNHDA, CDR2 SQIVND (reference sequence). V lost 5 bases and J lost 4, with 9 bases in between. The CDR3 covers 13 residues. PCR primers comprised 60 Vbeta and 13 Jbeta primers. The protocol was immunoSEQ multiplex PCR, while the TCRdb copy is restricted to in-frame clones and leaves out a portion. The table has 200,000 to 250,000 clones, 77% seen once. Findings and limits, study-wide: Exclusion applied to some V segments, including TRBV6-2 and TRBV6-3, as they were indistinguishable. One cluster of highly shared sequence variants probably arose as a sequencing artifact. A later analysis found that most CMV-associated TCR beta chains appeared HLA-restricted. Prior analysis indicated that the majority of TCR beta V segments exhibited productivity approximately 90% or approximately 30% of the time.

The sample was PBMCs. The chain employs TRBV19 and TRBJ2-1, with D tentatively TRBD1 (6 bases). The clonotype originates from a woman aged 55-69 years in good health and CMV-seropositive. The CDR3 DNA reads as TGTGCCAGTAGTGGGGGCGGATACAATGAGCAGTTCTTC. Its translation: CASSGGGYNEQFF.